The 6 T cell receptor beta chains below come from one sample, sequenced in a study of T cells in Graves' hyperthyroidism and ophthalmopathy. The TCR beta CDR3 regions underwent amplification using RNA transcripts as the source. HTBI primers drove first-round RT-PCR of the TCR CDR3. TCRdb called the multiplex PCR reads again in MiXCR, with one record for every CDR3 protein. Here the sample spans about 720,000 distinct CDR3 sequences, roughly a sixth being singletons. The sample taken for sequencing was blood. These receptors all come from a woman in her forties or fifties with Graves' hyperthyroidism that later progressed to Graves' ophthalmopathy.

This clonotype was counted a few times. This chain links TRBV9 with TRBJ2-5, with no clear D. Trimming took 5 bases from V and 4 from J, leaving 9 bases between them. This CDR3 is 12 amino acids long. The germline V gene has CDR1 SGDLS and CDR2 YYNGEE. The CDR3 sequence: CASSGDGETQYF. The CDR3 DNA is TGTGCCAGCAGTGGGGATGGAGAGACCCAGTACTTC.

This clonotype was detected many times. The chain carries TRBV5-1 and TRBJ1-1; D is unclear. The germline V and J ends were trimmed by 1 base and 1 base, with 8 bases remaining between them. CDR1 and CDR2 (germline): SGHRS, YFSETQ. This CDR3 is 14 amino acids long. This CDR3 reads CASSLRSGNTEAFF. The CDR3 DNA reads as TGCGCCAGCAGCTTGAGGTCAGGGAACACTGAAGCTTTCTTT.

This chain joins TRBV24-1 and TRBJ1-2; a weak D match, TRBD1 (6 bases). V lost 7 bases and J lost 8, with 10 bases in between. Germline CDR1 and CDR2: KGHDR and SFDVKD. The CDR3 is made up of 11 amino acids. CDR3 region: CATRRGGGYTF. CDR3 coding DNA: TGTGCCACCAGAAGGGGGGGGGGCTACACCTTC.

The rearrangement uses TRBV6-1 and TRBJ1-5; D gene unclear. V gave up 5 bases and J gave up 3 bases, with 17 bases separating them. This CDR3 contains 16 residues. Germline CDR1 is MNHNS and CDR2 is SASEGT. The CDR3 here is CASSFGDPGINQPQHF. The CDR3 DNA is TGTGCCAGCAGTTTTGGTGACCCCGGGATCAATCAGCCCCAGCATTTT.

This clonotype was counted many times. The chain employs TRBV3-1 and TRBJ2-3; D possibly corresponds to TRBD1 (6 bases). V was clipped by 0 bases and J by 1 base, with 11 bases between them. This CDR3 is 16 amino acids long. CDR1 and CDR2 (germline): LGHDT, YNNKEL (reference sequence). This CDR3 is CASSQEGARGTDTQYF. The CDR3 nucleotides are TGTGCCAGCAGCCAAGAGGGGGCGCGGGGCACAGATACGCAGTATTTT.

This clonotype was counted ten times or more. J is TRBJ1-1 and V is TRBV11-2; TRBD1 is a possible D gene (6 bases). V lost 4 bases and J lost 1, with 10 bases in between. The CDR3 is 14 residues long. Germline-derived CDR1 and CDR2 are SGHAT and FQNNGV. The CDR3 coding sequence is TGTGCCAGCAGCTGGGGGCCAACGAACACTGAAGCTTTCTTT. This sequence encodes CASSWGPTNTEAFF.